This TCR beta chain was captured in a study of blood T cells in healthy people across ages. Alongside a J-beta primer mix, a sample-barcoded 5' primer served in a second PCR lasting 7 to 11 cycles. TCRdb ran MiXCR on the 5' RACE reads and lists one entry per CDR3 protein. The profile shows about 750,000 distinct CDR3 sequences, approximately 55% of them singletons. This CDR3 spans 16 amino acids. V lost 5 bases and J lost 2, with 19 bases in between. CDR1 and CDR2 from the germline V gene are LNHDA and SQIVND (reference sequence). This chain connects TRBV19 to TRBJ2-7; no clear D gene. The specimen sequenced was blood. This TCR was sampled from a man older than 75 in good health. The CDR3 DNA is TGTGCCAGTAGTCTCGAATGGACCCTTAAGACCTACGAGCAGTACTTC. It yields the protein CASSLEWTLKTYEQYF.